This T cell receptor beta chain came from a study of glioma-infiltrating T cells after dendritic cell vaccination. Repertoires were generated with immunoSEQ multiplex PCR, while TCRdb's copy carries only in-frame clones and drops some. This sample carries 90,000 to 140,000 clones, around 91% of them seen once, and the ten largest clones take more than 2.5%. Time point indicated: after dendritic cell vaccination, including at tumor progression/relapse. Sequencing was performed on blood, taken after dendritic cell vaccination. This sequence originates from a human donor with glioblastoma.

CDR3 nucleotide sequence: TGTGCCAGGTCTTCTCCTCGGCGGGTTAACACTGAAGCTTTCTTT. This sequence encodes CARSSPRRVNTEAFF. This chain connects TRBV27 to TRBJ1-1; D ambiguous. The CDR3 totals 15 residues. Trimming removed 9 bases from V and 2 bases from J, with 19 bases in between. Germline V gene sequence: CDR1 MNHEY, CDR2 SMNVEV (reference sequence).